Reported below is one TCR beta chain. Its antigen is unidentified. This entry comes from a study of post-analysis software for immune sequencing data. Study-wide background: The study covered relapsing-remitting, secondary progressive and progressive-relapsing courses of multiple sclerosis. Study-level findings and limits: Controls' normalized Chao1 diversity significantly exceeded that of multiple sclerosis patients.

Sequencing libraries made from TCR beta cDNA carried unique molecular identifiers. From the PCR reads, TCRdb called clonotypes with MiXCR, one entry per CDR3 protein. The table has hundreds of thousands of distinct CDR3 sequences, roughly 40% seen once. The TCR comes from a girl aged 10 to 17 with multiple sclerosis. The sequencing sample was made of blood.

The DNA for the CDR3 is TGTTCGGCGCAGGGTGGATCCAAAAACATTCAGTACTTC. This codes for CSAQGGSKNIQYF. The chain couples TRBV28 to TRBJ2-4, with D possibly TRBD1 on 5 matching bases. This CDR3 has 13 residues. Germline V gene sequence: CDR1 MDHEN, CDR2 SYDVKM.